This T cell receptor (beta chain) is drawn from a study of vaccination effects on CD4 cells after COVID-19. Findings of the study overall: Substantial clonal contraction characterized both infection- and vaccine-induced clones late after vaccination. Few convalescent patients, and no early post-infection timepoints, were available to the study.

Expansion of antigen-specific CD4+ T cells with viral peptide pools was carried out by the ViraFEST assay before sequencing. A roughly 10-day culture period preceded the isolation of CD4+ T cells. Nucleocapsid antibodies were negative in the vaccine recipients, who had never had SARS-CoV-2 infection. Cultivation was performed at a few million PBMC per well with about 9 IU/ml IL-2 and around 10 ug/ml peptides added. In the cultures, half the medium was exchanged for IL-2 medium on days 3 and 7. As concerns this clone: The antigen is unknown.

Assay: immunoSEQ multiplex PCR; the TCRdb copy retains only in-frame clones and omits some. Of tens of thousands of clones in the sample, approximately 79% were seen once. CDR3 length: 13 residues. The ends lost 8 bases at V and 5 bases at J; junction bases unmatched: 7. Germline V gene data show CDR1 as SGHTA and CDR2 as FQGNSA. The sequence was collected from a human donor who received a COVID-19 vaccine. Sequencing used CD4+ T cells from PBMCs cultured with HCoV-NL63 spike peptides, obtained before COVID-19 vaccination. This sequence joins TRBV7-2 and TRBJ2-5; 8 positions agree with TRBD2. The CDR3 loop reads CASHLAGGETQYF. CDR3 nucleotide sequence: TGTGCCAGCCACCTAGCGGGCGGGGAGACCCAGTACTTC.